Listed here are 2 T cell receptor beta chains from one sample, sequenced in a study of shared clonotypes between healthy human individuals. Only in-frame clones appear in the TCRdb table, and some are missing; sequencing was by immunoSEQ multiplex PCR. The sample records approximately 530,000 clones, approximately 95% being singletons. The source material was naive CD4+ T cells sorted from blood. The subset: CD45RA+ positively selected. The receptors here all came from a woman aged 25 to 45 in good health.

The CDR3, as DNA: TGTGCCAGCAGCTTGAGGCAGGCCTCCTACGAGCAGTACTTC. Its translation: CASSLRQASYEQYF. The chain carries TRBV5-5 and TRBJ2-7, with D uncertain. Between the trimmed V and J ends, which lost 1 base and 0 bases, there was a span of 8 bases. CDR1 and CDR2 (germline): SGHKS, YYEKEE (reference sequence). CDR3 length equals 14 residues.

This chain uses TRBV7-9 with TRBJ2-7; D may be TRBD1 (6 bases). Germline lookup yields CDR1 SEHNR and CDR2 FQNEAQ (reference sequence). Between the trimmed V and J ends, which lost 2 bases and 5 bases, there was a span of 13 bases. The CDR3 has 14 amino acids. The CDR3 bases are TGTGCCAGCAGCTTAAATCTGGGACAAAACGAGCAGTACTTC. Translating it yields CASSLNLGQNEQYF.